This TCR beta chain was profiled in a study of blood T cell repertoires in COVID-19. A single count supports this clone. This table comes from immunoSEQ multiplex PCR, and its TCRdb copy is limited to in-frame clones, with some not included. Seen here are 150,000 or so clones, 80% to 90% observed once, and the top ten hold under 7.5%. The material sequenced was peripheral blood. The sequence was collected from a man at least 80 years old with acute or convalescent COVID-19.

The CDR3 region has the DNA TGTGCCAGCTCACTTGAAGCCACTAGCGGAAACAATGAGCAGTTCTTC. Translated: CASSLEATSGNNEQFF. This chain links TRBV18 with TRBJ2-1, with 8 bases aligning to TRBD2. V gave up 4 bases and J gave up 5 bases; unmatched junction bases: 10. In germline, CDR1 is KGHSH, CDR2 LQKENI. CDR3 length equals 16 residues. Complete variable domain (other parts from reference TRBV18 and TRBJ2-1): NAGVMQNPRHLVRRRGQEARLRCSPMKGHSHVYWYRQLPEEGLKFMVYLQKENIIDESGMPKERFSAEFPKEGPSILRIQQVVRGDSAAYFCASSLEATSGNNEQFFGPGTRLTVL.